The 13 T cell receptor beta chains listed next were all sequenced from one sample in a study of shared clonotypes between healthy human individuals. Here immunoSEQ multiplex PCR was the method, and the copy in TCRdb shows in-frame clones only, minus some. Of 2 million to 2.5 million clones in the sample, roughly 91% were seen once. Naive CD8 isolation took CD45RO-negative cells positively selected for CCR7 and excluded terminally differentiated effector memory CD45RA+ cells. The sample comprised naive CD8+ T cells from PBMCs. The receptors originated from a man aged 18 to 29 in good health. Some clones in this sample may be carry-over from other donors' samples.

Comment on this clone: The sample contains more than one DNA sequence encoding this CDR3. This sequence joins TRBV27 and TRBJ1-2; D uncertain. The CDR3 length is 14 residues. Germline V gene lookup returns CDR1 MNHEY and CDR2 SMNVEV (reference sequence). Between the trimmed V and J ends, which lost 5 bases and 0 bases, there was a span of 10 bases. The CDR3 coding sequence is TGTGCCAGCAGTCCACGAGAGACTAACTATGGCTACACCTTC. It codes for CASSPRETNYGYTF.

The chain couples TRBV7-9 to TRBJ2-6; TRBD1 is a possible D gene (6 bases). The CDR3 totals 15 residues. V was clipped by 6 bases and J by 2 bases, with 11 bases between them. Germline-derived CDR1 and CDR2 are SEHNR and FQNEAQ (reference sequence). The CDR3 DNA sequence: TGTGCCAGCAGTGAACAGGGAGCTGGGGCCAACGTCCTGACTTTC. It yields the protein CASSEQGAGANVLTF.

The rearrangement joins TRBV5-1 to TRBJ1-4; TRBD1 matches 9 bases. V dropped 2 bases and J dropped 8; count of bases not matched to a gene: 10. CDR1 is SGHRS, CDR2 YFSETQ, per germline. CDR3 length: 16 amino acids. CDR3 sequence reads: CASSLKTGTGNEKLFF. DNA of the CDR3: TGCGCCAGCAGCTTAAAGACCGGGACAGGGAACGAAAAACTGTTTTTT.

This chain connects TRBV27 to TRBJ1-2; no clear D gene. CDR3 length equals 14 residues. CDR1 and CDR2 (germline): MNHEY, SMNVEV (reference sequence). V dropped 9 bases and J dropped 4 bases, with 18 bases sitting between them. The CDR3 spells CASTTLVEGYGYTF. The CDR3 nucleotides read TGTGCCAGTACGACTTTGGTAGAGGGCTATGGCTACACCTTC.

This chain uses TRBV9 with TRBJ2-7, with D perhaps matching TRBD1 (5 bases). CDR3 size: 13 residues. Looked up from germline, CDR1 is SGDLS and CDR2 is YYNGEE. V lost 4 bases, J lost 2 bases, and 10 bases lay in between. The chain's CDR3 is CASSQGWAYEQYF. CDR3 coding DNA: TGTGCCAGCAGCCAGGGATGGGCCTACGAGCAGTACTTC.

The chain carries TRBV6-1 and TRBJ2-3, with 14 nucleotides matching TRBD2. From germline, CDR1 is MNHNS and CDR2 SASEGT. This CDR3 spans 17 amino acids. V dropped 4 bases and J dropped 5; count of bases not matched to a gene: 8. The CDR3 spells CASSGRLAGGPGDTQYF. DNA for the CDR3: TGTGCCAGCAGTGGGCGACTAGCGGGAGGGCCGGGAGATACGCAGTATTTT.

The V gene is TRBV28, the J gene TRBJ1-2; the D gene is possibly TRBD1 (5 bases). Between the trimmed V and J ends, which lost 4 bases and 3 bases, there was a span of 18 bases. The length of the CDR3 is 16 residues. Germline values: CDR1 MDHEN, CDR2 SYDVKM. The CDR3 reads CASSWIKGEDDYGYTF. In nucleotides, the CDR3 is TGTGCCAGCAGTTGGATTAAAGGGGAGGACGACTATGGCTACACCTTC.

This sequence joins TRBV29-1 and TRBJ2-2; 8 nucleotides match TRBD1. Germline-derived CDR1 and CDR2 are SQVTM and ANQGSEA. J gave up 5 bases and V 4 bases, and 6 bases lay outside the gene matches. CDR3 length: 14 residues. The CDR3 spells CSVVGQAFTGELFF. CDR3 nucleotide sequence: TGCAGCGTTGTGGGACAGGCCTTTACCGGGGAGCTGTTTTTT.

V is TRBV6-6 and J is TRBJ2-2, with D possibly matching TRBD1 (5 bases). V was pared by 8 bases and J by 10 bases, with 14 bases between. Germline values: CDR1 MNHNY, CDR2 SVGAGI (reference sequence). The CDR3 is 12 residues long. The CDR3 loop reads CASAGSRAELFF. The DNA of the CDR3 is TGTGCCAGCGCAGGGTCCCGGGCGGAGCTGTTTTTT.

The rearrangement joins TRBV7-9 to TRBJ2-7; D is unclear. Germline lookup yields CDR1 SEHNR and CDR2 FQNEAQ (reference sequence). V shed 5 bases and J shed 0 bases, with 14 bases lying between them. CDR3 length: 15 residues. Here the CDR3 reads CASSLDEAFSYEQYF. CDR3 DNA sequence: TGTGCCAGCAGCCTCGACGAGGCTTTCTCCTACGAGCAGTACTTC.

This clone is a singleton in its sample. The chain uses TRBV27 and TRBJ2-1; 9 bases are shared with TRBD2. The CDR3 runs 18 residues. Germline lookup yields CDR1 MNHEY and CDR2 SMNVEV (reference sequence). J lost 0 bases, V lost 0 bases, and 6 bases had no gene match. In nucleotides, the CDR3 is TGTGCCAGCAGTTTATCGCCTATTAGCGGGAGCTCCTACAATGAGCAGTTCTTC. Residues: CASSLSPISGSSYNEQFF.

This clone was picked up a small number of times. The chain carries TRBV30 and TRBJ1-1; tentatively, D is TRBD1 (6 bases). This CDR3 contains 10 residues. CDR1 and CDR2 (germline): GTSNPN, SVGIG (reference sequence). Trimming removed 5 bases from V and 7 bases from J, with 8 bases in between. The chain's CDR3 is CAWVQGEAFF. The CDR3, as DNA: TGTGCCTGGGTACAGGGTGAAGCTTTCTTT.

This clone has only one observation. This sample also contains other DNA sequences that code for the same CDR3. The V gene is TRBV27, the J gene TRBJ1-2; D gene ambiguous. Trimming shortened V by 5 bases and J by 0 bases, and 13 bases separated the two germline ends. There are 15 residues in the CDR3. Germline assignment: CDR1 MNHEY and CDR2 SMNVEV (reference sequence). The CDR3 DNA sequence: TGTGCCAGCAGTCTCAGCCGGACCGCTAACTATGGCTACACCTTC. It is translated as CASSLSRTANYGYTF.